What follows describes a single T cell receptor (beta chain). Its antigen is not identified. This record comes from a study of T cell repertoires in cytomegalovirus infection. Study overall: Indicated by public TCR beta signatures were CMV infection and matching HLA type.

In TCRdb, the reads were re-called with MiXCR into one record per CDR3 protein. The sample holds around 800,000 distinct CDR3 sequences; 30% to 35% are singletons and the top ten take around 12%. Broader study findings: Predominance within the ex vivo response was attributable to HLA-C-restricted CMV-specific TCR beta clonotypes.

The germline CDR1 and CDR2 sequences are MNHEY and SVGAGI. J lost 0 bases, V lost 8 bases, and 8 bases had no gene match. The CDR3 consists of 15 residues. This clonotype was obtained from a human donor in good health (CMV status not recorded). Some clones in this sample may be carry-over from other donors' samples. The specimen comprised cultured CD8+ T cells from PBMCs, sampled from culture after CMV antigen stimulation. The rearrangement joins TRBV6-5 to TRBJ2-3; 7 bases line up with TRBD1. This CDR3 is CASRPRDRSTDTQYF. The CDR3 coding sequence is TGTGCCAGCCGCCCCCGGGACAGAAGCACAGATACGCAGTATTTT.